These T cell receptor beta chains were read from a single sample in a study of OX40 agonist ivuxolimab in advanced cancers. TCRdb's table, derived via immunoSEQ multiplex PCR, lists solely in-frame clones and lacks some. The sample includes fewer than 45,000 clones, 65% to 80% seen only once; the top ten take approximately 20%. This material consisted of CD4+ or CD8+ T cells sorted from blood, taken in a trial of the OX40 agonist ivuxolimab. These receptors were obtained from an adult with an advanced solid tumor such as melanoma, head and neck, liver or kidney cancer. Each CDR3 is given with its conserved first and last residue. Fields, in order: J gene, clone size, D gene, V gene, CDR3 length, CDR3 DNA, CDR3 protein. A D gene is named only where the DNA matches it firmly. The listing skips clone size in some rows; elsewhere it reads once, few, many or a size class.

>TRBJ2-2|-|TRBD2|TRBV2|16
TGTGCCAGCAGTGACAAGCGGGGGGGATGGACCGGGGAGCTGTTTTTT
CASSDKRGGWTGELFF
>TRBJ2-7|-|-|TRBV30|17
TGTGCCTGGAGTGTACTTGAGGGGGCGCGGGGGGTGTACGAGCAGTACTTC
CAWSVLEGARGVYEQYF
>TRBJ1-2|-|-|TRBV5-6|13
TGTGCCAGCAGCTATAGAGCTAACTATGGCTACACCTTC
CASSYRANYGYTF
>TRBJ2-1|once|-|TRBV5-6|11
TGTGCCAGCAGCTTGAACAATGAGCAGTTCTTC
CASSLNNEQFF
>TRBJ1-4|few|TRBD1|TRBV29-1|14
TGCAGCGTTGACTCGCCAGGGGGTGGTGAAAAACTGTTTTTT
CSVDSPGGGEKLFF
>TRBJ2-1|-|TRBD1|TRBV7-2|14
TGTGCCAGCAGCAACAGGGGGCTCTACAATGAGCAGTTCTTC
CASSNRGLYNEQFF
>TRBJ1-6|-|-|TRBV6-6|15
TGTGCCACCCCGACAGGAGCCGCCTATAATTCACCCCTCCACTTT
CATPTGAAYNSPLHF
>TRBJ2-2|-|-|TRBV5-6|13
TGTGCCAGCCGTGGGATTTACACCGGGGAGCTGTTTTTT
CASRGIYTGELFF
>TRBJ1-2|-|-|TRBV6-5|14
TGCGCCAGCAGTTACCCGGGGCAGGGAGGATTCTACACCTTC
CASSYPGQGGFYTF
>TRBJ1-2|-|TRBD1|TRBV6-5|11
TGTGCCAGCCAGGGGGGCTATGGCTACACCTTC
CASQGGYGYTF
>TRBJ1-2|-|TRBD1|TRBV29-1|13
TGCAGCGTCGAGACAGGGGACGACTATGGCTACACCTTC
CSVETGDDYGYTF
>TRBJ2-2|-|-|TRBV7-2|14
TGTGCCAGCAGCTCCCAATTGAACACCGGGGAGCTGTTTTTT
CASSSQLNTGELFF
>TRBJ1-1|-|TRBD1|TRBV14|14
TGTGCCAGCAGCCCAACAGGGGGAGGAACTGAAGCTTTCTTT
CASSPTGGGTEAFF
>TRBJ1-6|-|-|TRBV5-1|17
TGCGCCAGCAGTTATCTTACGGCCGGGACACTTAATTCACCCCTCCACTTT
CASSYLTAGTLNSPLHF
>TRBJ2-3|-|TRBD2|TRBV5-1|15
TGCGCCAGCGGATATAGCGGGGACCTCACAGATACGCAGTATTTT
CASGYSGDLTDTQYF
>TRBJ2-5|few|TRBD2|TRBV9|16
TGTGCCAGCAGCACGGGGGGGTCTACATACCAAGAGACCCAGTACTTC
CASSTGGSTYQETQYF
>TRBJ1-4|-|TRBD1|TRBV5-1|15
TGCGCCAGCAGCTCAGAAGGGACAGGGCGTGAAAAACTGTTTTTT
CASSSEGTGREKLFF
>TRBJ2-2|-|-|TRBV18|13
TGTGCCAGCTCACCAAATGATTCCGGGGAGCTGTTTTTT
CASSPNDSGELFF
>TRBJ1-3|-|TRBD1|TRBV7-6|16
TGTGCCAGCAGCTCCCGTGGGACAGACTCTGGAAACACCATATATTTT
CASSSRGTDSGNTIYF
>TRBJ1-1|few|-|TRBV5-6|15
TGTGCCAGCAGCTTGTTTCGGGGCGGGAACACTGAAGCTTTCTTT
CASSLFRGGNTEAFF
>TRBJ1-2|-|TRBD1|TRBV6-1|15
TGTGCCAGCAGGAGGAACCAGGGGGCGGACTATGGCTACACCTTC
CASRRNQGADYGYTF
>TRBJ2-1|-|TRBD1|TRBV29-1|14
TGCAGCGTTGGGACAGGGGGTATTTGGTTAGGGCAGTTCTTC
CSVGTGGIWLGQFF
>TRBJ2-5|few|-|TRBV4-1|12
TGCGCCAGCAGCCAAGATCTAGAGACCCAGTACTTC
CASSQDLETQYF
>TRBJ2-2|few|-|TRBV19|14
TGTGCCAGTAGAGAGACAGGAAGTCCCGGGGAGCTGTTTTTT
CASRETGSPGELFF
>TRBJ2-3|-|-|TRBV13|15
TGTGCCAGCAGCCCACGGGTTAGCGGAAGAAATACGCAGTATTTT
CASSPRVSGRNTQYF
>TRBJ1-2|-|TRBD1|TRBV5-1|15
TGCGCCAGCAGCTTGGCCGGGACAGGGGGCGAGGGCTACACCTTC
CASSLAGTGGEGYTF
>TRBJ2-5|-|TRBD1|TRBV30|13
TGTGCCTGGAGAGGGACAGTCCGTGAGACCCAGTACTTC
CAWRGTVRETQYF
>TRBJ2-2|once|-|TRBV11-2|16
TGTGCCAGCAGCTTAGGGCCCCGGGGGAGTACCGGGGAGCTGTTTTTT
CASSLGPRGSTGELFF
>TRBJ1-5|-|-|TRBV7-3|15
TGTGCCAGCAGCTTACAGGACGGCAGCAATCAGCCCCAGCATTTT
CASSLQDGSNQPQHF
>TRBJ2-3|-|-|TRBV6-6|13
TGTGCCAGCAGACTAGAGGAAGGGGATACGCAGTATTTT
CASRLEEGDTQYF
>TRBJ1-2|few|-|TRBV4-2|13
TGTGCCAGCAGCCAAATTTCAGCGTATGGCTACACCTTC
CASSQISAYGYTF
>TRBJ1-3|-|-|TRBV7-6|17
TGTGCCAGCAGCACCAGGACCCCCGGAAGCTCTGGAAACACCATATATTTT
CASSTRTPGSSGNTIYF
>TRBJ2-4|-|-|TRBV5-5|13
TGTGCCAGCAGCGTGACAGGGGAGGGGATTCAGTACTTC
CASSVTGEGIQYF
>TRBJ1-2|-|TRBD1|TRBV2|15
TGTGCCAGCAGTGTCACGGACAGGACCCTCTATGGCTACACCTTC
CASSVTDRTLYGYTF
>TRBJ1-3|-|-|TRBV30|13
TGTGCCTGGAGTGTACGGGGGGCTCACACCATATATTTT
CAWSVRGAHTIYF
>TRBJ2-7|-|-|TRBV21-1|15
TGTGCCAGCAGCTGCCGGGACAGGAATCCCTACGAGCAGTACTTC
CASSCRDRNPYEQYF
>TRBJ1-5|medium-sized|TRBD1|TRBV19|14
TGTGCCAGTAGCAGGGGGGGTCTGGACGAGCCCCAGCATTTT
CASSRGGLDEPQHF
>TRBJ1-2|-|-|TRBV7-9|12
TGTGCCAGCAGCGGGGAGATGGGTGGCTACACCTTC
CASSGEMGGYTF
>TRBJ1-2|-|-|TRBV6-1|15
TGTGCCAGCAGTGAACAGACAGGACTCAACTATGGCTACACCTTC
CASSEQTGLNYGYTF
>TRBJ2-2|-|TRBD1|TRBV12-5|18
TGTGCTAGTGCCCCTCAATCCCACACAGGGGGGAACACCGGGGAGCTGTTTTTT
CASAPQSHTGGNTGELFF
>TRBJ2-3|-|TRBD2|TRBV13|17
TGTGCCAGCAGCAACCGACTAGCGGGGGGGCGCGTTAGTACGCAGTATTTT
CASSNRLAGGRVSTQYF
>TRBJ1-2|-|-|TRBV10-2|15
TGCGCCAGCAGTGCTACAGTTGACGGTGGTTTTGGCTACACCTTC
CASSATVDGGFGYTF
>TRBJ1-2|once|TRBD1|TRBV6-5|14
TGTGCCAGCAGTTGGGACAGGGGAGATTATGGCTACACCTTC
CASSWDRGDYGYTF
>TRBJ1-1|few|-|TRBV2|15
TGTGCCAGCAGTGGTCGGTCAGACCTGAACACTGAAGCTTTCTTT
CASSGRSDLNTEAFF
>TRBJ2-6|-|-|TRBV6-5|13
TGTGCCAGCAGTTCCCGGGGGGCCAACGTCCTGACTTTC
CASSSRGANVLTF
>TRBJ2-5|-|-|TRBV7-8|15
TGTGCCAGCAGCTTCGCAGTGATCCGGGGTGAGACCCAGTACTTC
CASSFAVIRGETQYF
>TRBJ1-4|few|-|TRBV6-6|12
TGTGCCAGCAGACAGCGTAATGAAAAACTGTTTTTT
CASRQRNEKLFF
>TRBJ1-1|few|TRBD1|TRBV12-5|18
TGTGCTAGTGGCCAAGTGCTCGCGGACAGGGAGCAGAACACTGAAGCTTTCTTT
CASGQVLADREQNTEAFF
>TRBJ1-3|once|-|TRBV7-8|16
TGTGCCAGCAGGGCCAACACTATTGGGCTTGGAAACACCATATATTTT
CASRANTIGLGNTIYF
>TRBJ1-2|-|-|TRBV6-6|11
TGTGCCAGCGGGGGGCGGAGAGGCTACACCTTC
CASGGRRGYTF
>TRBJ1-1|few|TRBD1|TRBV7-3|14
TGTGCCAGCAGCCCCAGGGGGTCGGGCACTGAAGCTTTCTTT
CASSPRGSGTEAFF
>TRBJ1-2|few|-|TRBV6-5|15
TGTGCCAGCAGTTACGTCGCGGGGCGAAACTATGGCTACACCTTC
CASSYVAGRNYGYTF
>TRBJ2-1|many|-|TRBV7-2|17
TGTGCCAGCAGCTTAAGGATTTGGCTGAATAGCTACAATGAGCAGTTCTTC
CASSLRIWLNSYNEQFF
>TRBJ2-2|-|-|TRBV4-1|15
TGCGCCAGCAGCCAAGATGCCGCCTACACCGGGGAGCTGTTTTTT
CASSQDAAYTGELFF